The 9 T cell receptor beta chains below were found in one sample sequenced in a study of cytotoxic CD8 clonotypes in ibrutinib-treated CLL. Data came from immunoSEQ multiplex PCR; TCRdb stores just in-frame clones and leaves some out. The sample lists 160,000 or so clones, nearly 90% occurring once. The sequences come from PBMCs, collected at disease progression, from a patient treated with ibrutinib. The receptor source for this set is a human donor with chronic lymphocytic leukemia.

There are a few counts of this clone. V and J are TRBV9 and TRBJ1-2, with D perhaps matching TRBD1 (5 bases). Trimming stripped 0 bases from V and 4 bases from J, with 10 bases between. This CDR3 contains 14 residues. From germline, CDR1 is SGDLS and CDR2 YYNGEE. CDR3 sequence: CASSVGQGSYGYTF. CDR3 coding DNA: TGTGCCAGCAGCGTAGGCCAGGGAAGCTATGGCTACACCTTC.

The chain joins TRBV28 to TRBJ1-2; a weak D match, TRBD1 (6 bases). The germline V gene encodes CDR1 MDHEN and CDR2 SYDVKM. This CDR3 is built from 15 residues. The V and J ends lost 5 bases and 4 bases respectively, with 17 bases between them. CDR3 bases: TGTGCCAGCAGTGCGGGGGCCCGGGATCGCTATGGCTACACCTTC. Translation: CASSAGARDRYGYTF.

This clone is a singleton in its sample. CDR3 protein: CASSTPGTSTYGYTF. As DNA, the CDR3 is TGCGCCAGCAGCACCCCCGGGACGTCGACCTATGGCTACACCTTC. The genes are TRBV4-1 and TRBJ1-2; tentatively, D is TRBD1 (5 bases). From germline, CDR1 is MGHRA and CDR2 YSYEKL. This CDR3 comprises 15 residues. V was clipped by 5 bases and J by 4 bases, with 17 bases between them.

The genes are TRBV9 and TRBJ2-3, with TRBD2 matching over 8 bases. The ends lost 3 bases at V and 0 bases at J; junction bases unmatched: 6. Germline V gene lookup returns CDR1 SGDLS and CDR2 YYNGEE. CDR3 length equals 16 residues. CDR3 sequence (DNA): TGTGCCAGCAGCGCCGGACTAGCCGAAAGCACAGATACGCAGTATTTT. This gives the protein CASSAGLAESTDTQYF.

This rearrangement joins TRBV5-4 to TRBJ2-3; D remains ambiguous. The germline gives CDR1 SGHNT, CDR2 YYREEE (reference sequence). The V and J ends lost 0 bases and 0 bases respectively, with 8 bases between them. The length of the CDR3 is 15 residues. CDR3 DNA: TGTGCCAGCAGCTTGGCCGGCCAGAGCACAGATACGCAGTATTTT. It yields the protein CASSLAGQSTDTQYF.

The V and J genes are TRBV15 and TRBJ1-1, with 8 bases aligning to TRBD1. V shed 8 bases and J 7 bases; nucleotides not matched to a gene: 12. There are 14 residues in the CDR3. In germline, CDR1 is LNHNV, CDR2 YYDKDF (reference sequence). The CDR3 region has the DNA TGTGCCACCCGGGGCAGGGGGCTCCTCAGTGAAGCTTTCTTT. Its translation: CATRGRGLLSEAFF. The variable domain in full, completed from reference TRBV15 and TRBJ1-1, reads DAMVIQNPRYQVTQFGKPVTLSCSQTLNHNVMYWYQQKSSQAPKLLFHYYDKDFNNEADTPDNFQSRRPNTSFCFLDIRSPGLGDTAMYLCATRGRGLLSEAFFGQGTRLTVV.

The chain has TRBV7-6 and TRBJ2-2; D perhaps matches TRBD2 (6 bases). The germline V gene encodes CDR1 SGHVS and CDR2 FNYEAQ. V was shortened by 5 bases and J by 6 bases, with 19 bases between the two germline ends. This CDR3 is 16 amino acids long. The CDR3 DNA follows: TGTGCCAGCAGCCAGCAGGCGGGAAAAACGGCCGGGGAGCTGTTTTTT. Encoded protein: CASSQQAGKTAGELFF.

The chain joins TRBV5-4 to TRBJ2-2; D remains unclear. The V and J ends lost 0 bases and 6 bases respectively, with 3 bases between them. The CDR3 totals 12 residues. Germline-derived CDR1 and CDR2 are SGHNT and YYREEE (reference sequence). The CDR3 loop is CASSLDPGELFF. The CDR3 DNA is TGTGCCAGCAGCTTGGATCCCGGGGAGCTGTTTTTT.

This clone has a single count. The genes are TRBV19 and TRBJ2-7; maybe TRBD2 (5 bases). The CDR3 runs to 15 residues. CDR1 is LNHDA and CDR2 is SQIVND in the germline V gene (reference sequence). The V and J ends lost 3 bases and 0 bases respectively, with 12 bases between them. The DNA of the CDR3 is TGTGCCAGTAGTATCTTAGCGCTGAGCTCCTACGAGCAGTACTTC. It is translated as CASSILALSSYEQYF.